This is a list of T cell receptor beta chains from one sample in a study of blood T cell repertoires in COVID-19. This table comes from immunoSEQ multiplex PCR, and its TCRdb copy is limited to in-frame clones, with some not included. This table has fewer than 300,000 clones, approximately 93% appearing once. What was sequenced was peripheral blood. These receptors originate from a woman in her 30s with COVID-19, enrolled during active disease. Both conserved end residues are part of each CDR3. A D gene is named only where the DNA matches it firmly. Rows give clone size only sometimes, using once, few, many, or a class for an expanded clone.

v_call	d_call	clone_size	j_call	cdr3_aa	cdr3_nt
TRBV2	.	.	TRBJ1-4	CASSVGASNEKLFF	TGTGCCAGCAGTGTGGGGGCCTCAAATGAAAAACTGTTTTTT
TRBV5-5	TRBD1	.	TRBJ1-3	CASSLWDRIISGNTIYF	TGTGCCAGCAGCTTGTGGGACAGGATAATCTCTGGAAACACCATATATTTT
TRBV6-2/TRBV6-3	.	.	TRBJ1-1	CASSDSGTKAFF	TGTGCCAGCAGTGACTCCGGGACTAAGGCTTTCTTT
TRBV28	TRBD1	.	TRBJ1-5	CASSLYRGSNQPQHF	TGTGCCAGCAGTTTATACAGGGGTAGCAATCAGCCCCAGCATTTT
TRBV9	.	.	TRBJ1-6	CASSVDDRLLSYNSPLHF	TGTGCCAGCAGCGTAGACGACAGGCTCCTTTCGTATAATTCACCCCTCCACTTT
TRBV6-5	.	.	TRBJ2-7	CASSYSDRGGTYEQYF	TGTGCCAGCAGTTACTCGGACCGAGGGGGAACGTACGAGCAGTACTTC
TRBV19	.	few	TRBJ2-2	CASRQGSTGELFF	TGTGCCAGTCGGCAGGGGAGCACCGGGGAGCTGTTTTTT
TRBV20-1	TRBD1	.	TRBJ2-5	CSASRGLPGETQYF	TGCAGTGCTAGTAGGGGGCTCCCAGGAGAGACCCAGTACTTC
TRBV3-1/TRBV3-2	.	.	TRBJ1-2	CASSQTTDLVYGYTF	TGTGCCAGCAGCCAGACGACTGATTTGGTCTATGGCTACACCTTC
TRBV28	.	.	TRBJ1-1	CASSPGTKNTEAFF	TGTGCCAGCAGTCCGGGGACAAAGAACACTGAAGCTTTCTTT
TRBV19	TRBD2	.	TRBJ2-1	CASSRIAGWTDNEQFF	TGTGCCAGTAGTCGCATAGCGGGGTGGACGGACAATGAGCAGTTCTTC
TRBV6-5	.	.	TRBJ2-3	CASSYSEWYTDTQYF	TGTGCCAGCAGTTACTCGGAGTGGTACACAGATACGCAGTATTTT
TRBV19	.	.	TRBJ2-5	CASTWDTKVTQYF	TGTGCCAGTACTTGGGACACGAAGGTGACCCAGTACTTC
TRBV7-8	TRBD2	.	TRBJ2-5	CASSLGALSGSMGRAETQYF	TGTGCCAGCAGCTTAGGGGCTCTTAGCGGGAGTATGGGTCGGGCAGAGACCCAGTACTTC
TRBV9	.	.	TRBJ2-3	CASSVVRDTSGTQYF	TGTGCCAGCAGCGTAGTGCGGGATACGAGCGGTACGCAGTATTTT
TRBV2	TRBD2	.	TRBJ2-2	CASSASGANTGELFF	TGTGCCAGCAGTGCTAGCGGGGCGAACACCGGGGAGCTGTTTTTT
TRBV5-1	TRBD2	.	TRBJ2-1	CASSLEGTSGRGEQFF	TGCGCCAGCAGCTTGGAAGGGACTAGCGGGAGGGGTGAGCAGTTCTTC
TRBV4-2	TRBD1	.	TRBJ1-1	CASSQVFQGDRDTEAFF	TGTGCCAGCAGCCAGGTCTTCCAGGGGGATAGGGACACTGAAGCTTTCTTT
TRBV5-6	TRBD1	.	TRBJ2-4	CASSDDRGLAKNIQYF	TGTGCCAGCAGCGACGACAGGGGGTTAGCCAAAAACATTCAGTACTTC
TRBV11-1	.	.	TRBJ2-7	CASSLVTGTYEQYF	TGTGCCAGCAGCTTAGTAACAGGAACCTACGAGCAGTACTTC
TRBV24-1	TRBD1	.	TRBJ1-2	CAISSTGAPEEGYTF	TGTGCCATCTCATCAACAGGGGCTCCTGAGGAAGGCTACACCTTC
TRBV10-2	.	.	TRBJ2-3	CASSEELSTDTQYF	TGCGCCAGCAGTGAAGAGCTGAGCACAGATACGCAGTATTTT
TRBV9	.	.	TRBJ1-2	CASSANPLYGYTF	TGTGCCAGCAGTGCTAACCCCCTCTATGGCTACACCTTC
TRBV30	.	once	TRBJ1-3	CACNRISNTIYF	TGTGCCTGCAACAGGATTAGCAACACCATATATTTT
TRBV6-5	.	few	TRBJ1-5	CASSLLRLDQPQHF	TGTGCCAGCAGTCTACTTAGACTCGATCAGCCCCAGCATTTT
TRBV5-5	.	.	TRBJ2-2	CASRLLDRDTGELFF	TGTGCCAGCAGACTGTTGGATCGGGACACCGGGGAGCTGTTTTTT
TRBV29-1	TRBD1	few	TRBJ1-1	CSVGQGDTEAFF	TGCAGCGTTGGACAGGGTGACACTGAAGCTTTCTTT
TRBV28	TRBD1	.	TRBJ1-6	CASGTTGGDSPLHF	TGTGCCAGCGGGACGACAGGGGGCGATTCACCCCTCCACTTT
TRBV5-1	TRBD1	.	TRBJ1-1	CASQTGEGTEAFF	TGCGCCAGTCAGACAGGGGAGGGCACTGAAGCTTTCTTT
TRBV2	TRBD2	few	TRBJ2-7	CASSEAQSSGTTYEQYF	TGTGCCAGCAGTGAAGCGCAGTCTAGCGGAACCACCTACGAGCAGTACTTC
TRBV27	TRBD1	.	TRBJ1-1	CASSLSGGPEAFF	TGTGCCAGCAGTCTTTCAGGGGGGCCTGAAGCTTTCTTT
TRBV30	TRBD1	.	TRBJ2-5	CAWSAGGAKTQYF	TGTGCCTGGAGTGCAGGGGGCGCGAAGACCCAGTACTTC
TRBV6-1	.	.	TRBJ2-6	CASSESGNGANVLTF	TGTGCCAGCAGTGAATCGGGGAATGGGGCCAACGTCCTGACTTTC
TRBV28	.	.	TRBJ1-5	CASRSGVGQPQHF	TGTGCCAGCAGGTCAGGGGTAGGTCAGCCCCAGCATTTT
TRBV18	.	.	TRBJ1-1	CASSPNRVGTEAFF	TGTGCCAGCTCACCAAACAGGGTCGGGACTGAAGCTTTCTTT
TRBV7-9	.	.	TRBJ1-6	CASSLEQEGISPLHF	TGTGCCAGCAGCTTAGAACAGGAGGGCATTTCACCCCTCCACTTT
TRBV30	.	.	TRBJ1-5	CAWSLKTPQPQHF	TGTGCCTGGAGTTTAAAGACTCCACAGCCCCAGCATTTT
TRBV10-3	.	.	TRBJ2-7	CAISDQTATYEQYF	TGTGCCATCAGTGACCAAACCGCGACCTACGAGCAGTACTTC
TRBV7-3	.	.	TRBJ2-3	CASRPGTGKEGDTQYF	TGTGCCAGCAGGCCCGGGACTGGAAAAGAGGGAGATACGCAGTATTTT
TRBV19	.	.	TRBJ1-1	CATTRNTEAFF	TGTGCAACTACCCGGAACACTGAAGCTTTCTTT
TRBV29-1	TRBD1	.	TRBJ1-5	CSVAGQGNQPQHF	TGCAGCGTTGCGGGACAGGGTAATCAGCCCCAGCATTTT
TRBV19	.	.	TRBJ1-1	CASSILAGQGTEAFF	TGTGCCAGTAGTATTCTCGCAGGGCAGGGCACTGAAGCTTTCTTT
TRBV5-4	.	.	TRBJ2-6	CASSPDRTGANVLTF	TGTGCCAGCAGCCCCGACAGAACTGGGGCCAACGTCCTGACTTTC
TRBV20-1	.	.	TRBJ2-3	CSARPADTQYF	TGCAGTGCTAGACCCGCGGATACGCAGTATTTT
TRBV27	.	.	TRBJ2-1	CASSPRYEQFF	TGTGCCAGCAGTCCTAGGTATGAGCAGTTCTTC
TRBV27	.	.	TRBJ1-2	CASSRPGGYGYTF	TGTGCCAGCAGTCGACCGGGGGGCTATGGCTACACCTTC
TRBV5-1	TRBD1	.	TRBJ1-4	CASPKGTGGFHSTNEKLFF	TGCGCCAGCCCAAAGGGGACAGGGGGTTTCCATAGCACTAATGAAAAACTGTTTTTT
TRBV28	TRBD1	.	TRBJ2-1	CASSPQGAGEQFF	TGTGCCAGCAGTCCACAGGGGGCGGGGGAGCAGTTCTTC
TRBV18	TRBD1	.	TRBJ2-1	CASSPPGQGVYNEQFF	TGTGCCAGCTCACCACCGGGACAGGGGGTATACAATGAGCAGTTCTTC
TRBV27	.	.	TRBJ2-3	CASTNQRGGTQYF	TGTGCCAGCACCAACCAAAGGGGGGGTACGCAGTATTTT
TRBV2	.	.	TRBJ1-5	CASSDRGVPLYSNQPQHF	TGTGCCAGCAGTGACAGGGGAGTCCCCTTATATAGCAATCAGCCCCAGCATTTT
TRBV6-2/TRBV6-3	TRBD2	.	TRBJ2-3	CASSLLAGGNADTQYF	TGTGCCAGCAGTCTACTAGCGGGAGGGAACGCAGATACGCAGTATTTT
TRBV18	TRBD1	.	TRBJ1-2	CASSPVFNDRGRGQGYTF	TGTGCCAGCTCACCCGTTTTTAACGACAGGGGGCGCGGGCAAGGCTACACCTTC
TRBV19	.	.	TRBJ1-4	CASSPVQGEKLFF	TGTGCCAGTAGTCCCGTCCAGGGAGAAAAACTGTTTTTT